The 21 T cell receptor beta chains below come from one sample, sequenced in a study of memory CD4+ T cells and cytomegalovirus serostatus. The table came from immunoSEQ multiplex PCR; TCRdb's copy has only in-frame clones and leaves some out. Among some 50,000 clones listed, roughly 79% were seen once. The sort gate was single viable CD3+CD4+CD8-CD45RO+ cells for memory CD4+ T cells. The sample taken for sequencing was memory CD4+ T cells from blood. All receptors come from an adult in good health and CMV-seronegative.

The chain links TRBV27 to TRBJ2-2; 8 bases are a match to TRBD2. V was pared by 7 bases and J by 3 bases, with 16 bases of the junction left unmatched. This CDR3 comprises 18 residues. In germline, CDR1 is MNHEY, CDR2 SMNVEV (reference sequence). CDR3 DNA: TGTGCCAGCAACCCCCTCGCGGGAGGTTCTATGGACACCGGGGAGCTGTTTTTT. This sequence encodes CASNPLAGGSMDTGELFF.

V and J are TRBV11-2 and TRBJ2-7; perhaps TRBD2 as D (5 bases). The germline V and J ends were trimmed by 1 base and 6 bases, with 7 bases remaining between them. This CDR3 is built from 12 residues. From germline, CDR1 is SGHAT and CDR2 FQNNGV. This CDR3 is CASSLASREQYF. CDR3 in DNA: TGTGCCAGCAGCTTAGCTAGCCGCGAGCAGTACTTC.

The chain carries TRBV11-3 and TRBJ1-1; D is undetermined. V lost 4 bases to trimming and J lost 1 base, with 7 bases between them. CDR3 length: 13 amino acids. Germline lookup yields CDR1 SGHNT and CDR2 YENEEA. The DNA of the CDR3 is TGTGCCAGCAGCTCCCAGCCGAACACTGAAGCTTTCTTT. It specifies CASSSQPNTEAFF.

V gene TRBV2 combines with J gene TRBJ2-3; tentative D call: TRBD1 (6 bases). The germline V gene has CDR1 SNHLY and CDR2 FYNNEI. The CDR3 has 16 amino acids. V was trimmed by 5 bases and J by 1 base, leaving 16 bases between them. The CDR3 coding sequence is TGTGCCAGCAGTCGAGGGACAAGGACGGGCACAGATACGCAGTATTTT. This codes for CASSRGTRTGTDTQYF.

V and J are TRBV7-9 and TRBJ1-5, with D possibly TRBD1 on 5 matching bases. The germline V gene has CDR1 SEHNR and CDR2 FQNEAQ (reference sequence). The CDR3 loop spans 13 amino acids. V was cut by 4 bases and J by 3 bases, with 7 bases left in between. The CDR3 region is CASSWGDNQPQHF. CDR3 bases: TGTGCCAGCAGCTGGGGGGACAATCAGCCCCAGCATTTT.

The chain links TRBV6-1 to TRBJ2-5; weak D call: TRBD2 (7 bases). The CDR3 has 12 amino acids. Germline lookup yields CDR1 MNHNS and CDR2 SASEGT. The V and J ends lost 11 bases and 5 bases respectively, with 15 bases between them. For the CDR3, the DNA is TGTGCCGCGGGGGCAGGGCGGGAGACCCAGTACTTC. Protein sequence: CAAGAGRETQYF.

The V call is TRBV20-1, the J call TRBJ1-1, with 9 bases aligning to TRBD1. The CDR3 has 11 residues. The ends lost 6 bases at V and 9 bases at J; junction bases unmatched: 5. From germline, CDR1 is DFQATT and CDR2 SNEGSKA (reference sequence). This CDR3 reads CSAPTGGKAFF. DNA of the CDR3: TGCAGTGCACCGACAGGGGGGAAAGCTTTCTTT.

The chain is built from TRBV30 and TRBJ2-5, with TRBD2 matching over 13 bases. The V segment lost 1 base and the J segment 2 bases; nucleotides outside the gene matches: 4. The CDR3 sequence is 16 residues long. Germline loops: CDR1 GTSNPN, CDR2 SVGIG (reference sequence). The CDR3 DNA is TGTGCCTGGAGTGCCGGACTAGCGGGGGTACAAGAGACCCAGTACTTC. The encoded protein is CAWSAGLAGVQETQYF.

This clone was seen a single time. The rearrangement links TRBV28 to TRBJ1-2, with TRBD1 matching 8 bases. CDR1 is MDHEN and CDR2 is SYDVKM in the germline V gene. Losses at the gene ends were 6 bases for V and 6 bases for J; bases not matched to a gene: 9. This CDR3 region has 14 residues. CDR3 amino acids: CASSSGGQANGYTF. The DNA of the CDR3 is TGTGCCAGCAGCTCAGGGGGCCAAGCAAATGGCTACACCTTC.

V is TRBV7-9 and J is TRBJ2-1, with D possibly called TRBD1 or TRBD2 (6 bases each). Germline CDR1 reads SEHNR; CDR2 reads FQNEAQ (reference sequence). V lost 5 bases, J lost 10 bases, and 27 bases lay in between. The CDR3 is 17 residues long. CDR3 DNA sequence: TGTGCCAGCAGCCCTGGGGTGTGGCTAGCACGAGGGGGGGAGCAGTTCTTC. This codes for CASSPGVWLARGGEQFF.

The V gene is TRBV28, the J gene TRBJ1-5; maybe TRBD1 (5 bases). This CDR3 has 15 amino acids. The V and J ends lost 3 bases and 0 bases respectively, with 9 bases between them. Germline-derived CDR1 and CDR2 are MDHEN and SYDVKM. CDR3 nucleotide sequence: TGTGCCAGCAGTTTGGAAGGGGATAGCAATCAGCCCCAGCATTTT. It codes for CASSLEGDSNQPQHF.

The J gene is TRBJ2-5, the V gene TRBV19; 12 bases agree with TRBD1. The CDR3 is made up of 15 amino acids. Germline V CDR1 and CDR2: LNHDA, SQIVND (reference sequence). The V gene end was trimmed by 6 bases and the J gene end by 5 bases; junction bases not matched to a gene: 7. CDR3 sequence reads: CASRTGTGGSETQYF. The CDR3 DNA follows: TGTGCCAGTAGAACCGGGACAGGGGGCTCGGAGACCCAGTACTTC.

The chain is built from TRBV28 and TRBJ2-1; D possibly matches TRBD1 or TRBD2 (5 bases each). This CDR3 is built from 13 residues. Per the germline V gene, CDR1 is MDHEN and CDR2 is SYDVKM. V lost 6 bases and J lost 5, with 11 bases in between. CDR3 sequence: CASRRGGHNEQFF. CDR3 DNA: TGTGCCAGCAGGAGGGGCGGCCACAATGAGCAGTTCTTC.

V is TRBV30 and J is TRBJ1-5, with 8 nucleotides matching TRBD1. This CDR3 has 13 amino acids. Trimming at V came to 3 bases and at J to 7 bases, leaving 5 bases not matched to a gene. Germline V gene lookup returns CDR1 GTSNPN and CDR2 SVGIG (reference sequence). CDR3: CAWRAGGDQPQHF. In DNA form, the CDR3 reads TGTGCCTGGAGGGCAGGGGGCGACCAGCCCCAGCATTTT.

The chain is built from TRBV7-2 and TRBJ2-3; TRBD2 might be the D (5 bases). Germline V gives CDR1 SGHTA, CDR2 FQGNSA. V dropped 5 bases and J dropped 6 bases, with 24 bases sitting between them. The CDR3 is 17 amino acids. For the CDR3, the DNA is TGTGCCAGCAGCCGGGATGGCACGTACCTCCGTAGGGATACGCAGTATTTT. It codes for CASSRDGTYLRRDTQYF.

This sequence joins TRBV7-2 and TRBJ1-4; 7 bases map to TRBD1. CDR3 length: 13 amino acids. The junction had 6 bases not matched to a gene; V was cut back by 4 bases and J by 10 bases. The germline V gene has CDR1 SGHTA and CDR2 FQGNSA. The CDR3 here is CASSSTGEGKLFF. The CDR3 nucleotides are TGTGCCAGCAGCTCAACAGGGGAGGGAAAACTGTTTTTT.

The chain combines TRBV7-9 with TRBJ2-3, with D hard to call. The CDR3 has 15 amino acids. The ends were cut back, 4 bases at V and 1 base at J, with 12 bases in the middle. CDR1 is SEHNR, CDR2 FQNEAQ, per germline (reference sequence). CDR3 nucleotide sequence: TGTGCCAGCAGCTCCTGGTCGATGGGCACAGATACGCAGTATTTT. Translating it yields CASSSWSMGTDTQYF. Variable domain in full (rest from reference TRBV7-9 and TRBJ2-3): DTGVSQNPRHKITKRGQNVTFRCDPISEHNRLYWYRQTLGQGPEFLTYFQNEAQLEKSRLLSDRFSAERPKGSFSTLEIQRTEQGDSAMYLCASSSWSMGTDTQYFGPGTRLTVL.

The J gene is TRBJ2-3, the V gene TRBV18; no definite D call. V was clipped by 3 bases and J by 6 bases, with 10 bases between them. Germline assignment: CDR1 KGHSH and CDR2 LQKENI. This CDR3 is 13 amino acids long. The CDR3 is CASSPSARDTQYF. Here the CDR3 DNA reads TGTGCCAGCTCACCGTCCGCACGGGATACGCAGTATTTT.

The chain combines TRBV5-1 with TRBJ1-1, with D hard to call. V lost 4 bases and J lost 6, with 13 bases in between. This CDR3 comprises 13 residues. Germline-derived CDR1 and CDR2 are SGHRS and YFSETQ. CDR3 DNA sequence: TGCGCCAGCAGCAGGGTTGATAGGTCTGAAGCTTTCTTT. Its translation is CASSRVDRSEAFF.

The chain couples TRBV4-2 to TRBJ2-1; 11 nucleotides match TRBD1. Germline CDR1 and CDR2: LGHNA and YNFKEQ. The V segment lost 1 base and the J segment 4 bases; nucleotides outside the gene matches: 6. The CDR3 is 17 amino acids. CDR3 sequence (DNA): TGTGCCAGCAGCCAAGGGGGACAGGGGGTTAGATACAATGAGCAGTTCTTC. It translates to CASSQGGQGVRYNEQFF.

This chain uses TRBV9 with TRBJ1-4; possible D gene TRBD1, 5 bases. CDR3 size: 15 residues. Germline lookup yields CDR1 SGDLS and CDR2 YYNGEE. The V and J ends lost 0 bases and 8 bases respectively, with 14 bases between them. CDR3 sequence reads: CASSVAHGGGEKLFF. The DNA for the CDR3 is TGTGCCAGCAGCGTAGCTCACGGGGGTGGAGAAAAACTGTTTTTT.